What follows is one T cell receptor beta chain and its context. The target antigen is unknown. Time point noted: week 47, end of study. In the vaccine, a single dose held 300 ug of the mutant IDH1 20-mer peptide, along with topical imiquimod. During weeks 1, 3, 5, 7, 11, 15, 19 and 23, patients received eight vaccinations. This specimen comes from a study of a mutant IDH1 vaccine in newly diagnosed glioma. General observations from the study: Pseudoprogression apparently lacked any relation to changes in top peripheral T cell clonotypes.

Libraries were prepared by immunoSEQ multiplex PCR; TCRdb keeps only in-frame clonotypes and omits some of them. The data contain about 85,000 clones, over 85% of them singletons. Sequenced material: PBMCs, taken from a glioma patient whose treatment included an IDH1 peptide vaccine. This TCR was sampled from a woman aged 45-59 years with glioma.

CDR3 sequence reads: CASSARGRSTYEQYF. CDR3 DNA sequence: TGTGCCAGCAGCGCCCGGGGGCGTTCCACCTACGAGCAGTACTTC. This chain connects TRBV27 to TRBJ2-7; either TRBD1 or TRBD2 may supply D (6 bases each). The CDR3 spans 15 residues. The V end lost 6 bases, the J end lost 2 bases, and 17 bases lay between the germline ends. Germline V CDR1 and CDR2: MNHEY, SMNVEV (reference sequence).